This T cell receptor beta chain derives from a study of blood T cell repertoires in COVID-19. Study-level information: Sites in the United States, Italy and Spain provided acute and convalescent COVID-19 samples.

Under the authors' procedure: Reference gene primer amplification in the assay estimated nucleated cell counts. This table comes from immunoSEQ multiplex PCR, and its TCRdb copy is limited to in-frame clones, with some not included. V and J calls and clone size are as listed in that table; D and trimming were resolved from the DNA. The repertoire holds 250,000 to 350,000 clones, 80% to 90% seen once, with roughly 4% in the top ten. Deletions cut 1 base from V and 9 bases from J, with 13 bases between. The CDR3 extends over 14 amino acids. CDR1 and CDR2 (germline): SNHLY, FYNNEI. Clinical histories supplied by participants themselves formed the basis of cohort assignment. Either two negative PCRs, clearance, or symptom resolution qualified Cohort 3 donors as recovered.

What was sequenced was PBMCs or T cells enriched from blood (not recorded which). The TCR comes from a woman in her twenties or thirties who had recovered from COVID-19. The chain couples TRBV2 to TRBJ2-4; the D gene is possibly TRBD2 (5 bases). The CDR3 loop is CASSEDEGIGIQYF. DNA of the CDR3: TGTGCCAGCAGTGAAGACGAGGGTATTGGCATTCAGTACTTC.